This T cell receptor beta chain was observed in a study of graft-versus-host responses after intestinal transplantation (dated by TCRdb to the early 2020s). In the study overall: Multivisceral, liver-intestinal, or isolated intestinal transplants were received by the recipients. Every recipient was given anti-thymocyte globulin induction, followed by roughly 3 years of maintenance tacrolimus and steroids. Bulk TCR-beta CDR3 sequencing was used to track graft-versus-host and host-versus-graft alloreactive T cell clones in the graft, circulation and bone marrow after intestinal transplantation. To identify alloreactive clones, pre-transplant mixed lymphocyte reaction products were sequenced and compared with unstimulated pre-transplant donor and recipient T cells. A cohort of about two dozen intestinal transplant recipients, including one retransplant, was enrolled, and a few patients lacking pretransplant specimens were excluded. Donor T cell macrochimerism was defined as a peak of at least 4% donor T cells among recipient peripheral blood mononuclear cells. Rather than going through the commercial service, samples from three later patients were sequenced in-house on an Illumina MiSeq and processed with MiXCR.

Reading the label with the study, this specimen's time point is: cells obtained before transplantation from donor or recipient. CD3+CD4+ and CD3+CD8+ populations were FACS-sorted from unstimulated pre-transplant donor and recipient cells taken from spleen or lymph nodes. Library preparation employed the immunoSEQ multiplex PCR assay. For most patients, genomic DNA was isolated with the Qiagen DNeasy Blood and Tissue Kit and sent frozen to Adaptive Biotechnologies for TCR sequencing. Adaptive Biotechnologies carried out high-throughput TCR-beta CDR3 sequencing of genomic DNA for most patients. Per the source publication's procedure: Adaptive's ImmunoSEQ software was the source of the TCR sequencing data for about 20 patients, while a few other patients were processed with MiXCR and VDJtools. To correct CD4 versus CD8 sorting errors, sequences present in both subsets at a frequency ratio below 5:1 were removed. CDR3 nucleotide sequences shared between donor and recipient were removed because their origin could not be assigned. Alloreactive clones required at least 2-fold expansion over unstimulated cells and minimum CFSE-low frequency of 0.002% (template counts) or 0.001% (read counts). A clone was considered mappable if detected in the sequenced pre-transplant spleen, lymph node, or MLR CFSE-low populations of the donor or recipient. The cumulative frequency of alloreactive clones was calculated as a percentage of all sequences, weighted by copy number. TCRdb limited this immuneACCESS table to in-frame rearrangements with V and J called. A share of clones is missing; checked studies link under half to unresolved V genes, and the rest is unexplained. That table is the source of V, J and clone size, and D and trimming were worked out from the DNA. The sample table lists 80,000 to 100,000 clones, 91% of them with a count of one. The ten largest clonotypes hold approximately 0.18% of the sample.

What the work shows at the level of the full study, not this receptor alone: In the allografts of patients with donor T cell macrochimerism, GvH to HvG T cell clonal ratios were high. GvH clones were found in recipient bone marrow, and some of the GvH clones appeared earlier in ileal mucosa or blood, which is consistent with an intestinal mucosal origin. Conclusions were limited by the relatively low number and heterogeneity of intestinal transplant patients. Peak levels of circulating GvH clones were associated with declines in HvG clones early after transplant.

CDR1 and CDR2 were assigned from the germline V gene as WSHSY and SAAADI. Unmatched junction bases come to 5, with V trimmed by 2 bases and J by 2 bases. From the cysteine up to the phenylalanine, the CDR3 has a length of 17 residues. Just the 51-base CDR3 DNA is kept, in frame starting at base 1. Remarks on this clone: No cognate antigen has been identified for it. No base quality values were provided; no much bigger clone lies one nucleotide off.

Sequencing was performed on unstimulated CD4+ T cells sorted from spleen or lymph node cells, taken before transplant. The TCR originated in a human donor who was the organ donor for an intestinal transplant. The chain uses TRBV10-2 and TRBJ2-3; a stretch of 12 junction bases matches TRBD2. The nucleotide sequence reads TGCGCCAGCAGTGAGACTAGCGGGGGGACAATCACAGATACGCAGTATTTT. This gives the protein CASSETSGGTITDTQYF.